This TCR beta chain originates from a study of T cell repertoires in cytomegalovirus infection. This clonotype showed up just a few times. Its antigen is not known. In TCRdb, the reads were re-called with MiXCR into one record per CDR3 protein. Of 50,000 to 65,000 distinct CDR3 sequences in the sample, more than 15% were seen once. J lost 6 bases, V lost 3 bases, and 5 bases had no gene match. This CDR3 is built from 14 residues. CDR1 SEHNR and CDR2 FQNEAQ come from the germline V gene (reference sequence). The sequences come from CD8+ T cells from cultured PBMCs, collected from culture after CMV antigen stimulation. V usage is TRBV7-9 and J usage is TRBJ1-1, with TRBD1 matching 9 bases. This clonotype originated in a human donor in good health (CMV status not recorded). Some clones in this sample may be carry-over from other donors' samples. CDR3 protein: CASSFLDRGPEAFF. The CDR3 nucleotides read TGTGCCAGCAGCTTTCTGGACAGGGGCCCTGAAGCTTTCTTT.